Presented here are 27 T cell receptor beta chains from one specimen sequenced in a study of breast tumors, draining lymph nodes, adjacent tissues. Axillary draining lymph nodes of breast cancer patients supplied the node samples. One entry per CDR3 protein results from TCRdb running MiXCR on the multiplex PCR reads. Counted here are some 170,000 distinct CDR3 sequences, roughly 35% occurring once; the ten biggest clones make up 3% to 4.5%. The material sequenced was axillary lymph node tissue. These TCRs come from a female donor with breast cancer. Some clones in this sample may be carry-over from other donors' samples.

This clonotype appeared a few times. A much larger clonotype is one base distant, so this may be a read error. The V and J genes are TRBV19 and TRBJ2-5; D remains ambiguous. Between the trimmed V and J ends, which lost 9 bases and 3 bases, there was a span of 17 bases. CDR3 length: 14 residues. Germline V gene data show CDR1 as LNHDA and CDR2 as SQIVND (reference sequence). The CDR3 DNA reads as TGTGCCAGCACTGGCCTGGGTCGCAAAGAGACCCAGTACTTC. This sequence encodes CASTGLGRKETQYF. The whole variable domain, remainder taken from reference TRBV19 and TRBJ2-5, is DGGITQSPKYLFRKEGQNVTLSCEQNLNHDAMYWYRQDPGQGLRLIYYSQIVNDFQKGDIAEGYSVSREKKESFPLTVTSAQKNPTAFYLCASTGLGRKETQYFGPGTRLLVL.

This clonotype was seen a handful of times. A much larger clonotype is one base distant, so this may be a read error. The chain uses TRBV4-1 and TRBJ2-3; 8 bases align to TRBD2. V gave up 8 bases and J gave up 4 bases; unmatched junction bases: 8. CDR3 length: 14 amino acids. CDR1 is MGHRA, CDR2 YSYEKL, per germline. This chain's CDR3 is CASAPGLGADTQYF. The DNA of the CDR3 is TGCGCCAGCGCCCCGGGACTAGGTGCAGATACGCAGTATTTT.

Worth noting for this clonotype: A junction boundary mismatches the germline segment, possibly from a read error. The chain combines TRBV5-5 with TRBJ1-1, with D unclear. CDR3 length: 13 amino acids. Germline lookup yields CDR1 SGHKS and CDR2 YYEKEE (reference sequence). In DNA, the CDR3 is TGTGCCAGCAGCTTGGAAGGATACACTGAAGCTTCCTTT. Its translation: CASSLEGYTEASF.

A word on this clonotype: Since no conserved phenylalanine or tryptophan closes the CDR3, a read error is the likely cause. The CDR3 loop reads CASSIARPLDEQFL. The CDR3 region has the DNA TGTGCCAGCAGTATTGCGCGGCCTTTGGATGAGCAGTTCCTC. The rearrangement joins TRBV27 to TRBJ2-1; D not certain. The V gene lost 5 bases and the J gene lost 8 bases, with 16 bases spanning the gap. The CDR3 covers 14 residues. CDR1 is MNHEY and CDR2 is SMNVEV in the germline V gene (reference sequence).

This clonotype was observed a handful of times. Possible read error: a much larger clone is one base away. The V and J genes are TRBV18 and TRBJ2-1; 8 bases are a match to TRBD1. CDR1 and CDR2 from the germline V gene are KGHSH and LQKENI. The CDR3 runs 13 residues. CDR3 region: CASSLDRDNEQLF. The CDR3, as DNA: TGTGCCAGCTCACTGGACAGGGACAATGAGCAGCTCTTC.

This clonotype was observed a few times. It may be a read error: a sequence one base away is much more abundant. The genes are TRBV5-6 and TRBJ2-7; a weak D match, TRBD1 (7 bases). The germline CDR1 and CDR2 sequences are SGHDT and YYEEEE. The germline V and J ends were trimmed by 2 bases and 3 bases, with 15 bases remaining between them. The CDR3 runs to 15 residues. CDR3 sequence reads: CASSFGGAGGYEQYF. CDR3 coding DNA: TGTGCCAGCAGCTTTGGAGGGGCAGGGGGCTACGAGCAGTACTTC.

This clonotype was seen at least ten times. J is TRBJ2-3 and V is TRBV7-9, with D possibly matching TRBD2 (6 bases). Deletions cut 1 base from V and 6 bases from J, with 11 bases between. This CDR3 is 14 amino acids long. Looked up from germline, CDR1 is SEHNR and CDR2 is FQNEAQ (reference sequence). The CDR3 DNA is TGTGCCAGCAGCTTAGATCGCCGGGGGGATACGCAGTATTTT. Encoded protein: CASSLDRRGDTQYF.

This chain uses TRBV6-5 with TRBJ1-1, with D tentatively TRBD1 (5 bases). Germline assignment: CDR1 MNHEY and CDR2 SVGAGI. This CDR3 spans 16 amino acids. Trimming took 3 bases from V and 0 from J, leaving 14 bases between them. The CDR3 loop reads CASSYLGADMNTEAFF. Written as DNA, the CDR3 is TGTGCCAGCAGTTATTTAGGTGCGGACATGAACACTGAAGCTTTCTTT.

This clonotype was picked up many times. The chain joins TRBV2 to TRBJ2-1; 10 bases are a match to TRBD2. Germline loops: CDR1 SNHLY, CDR2 FYNNEI. CDR3 size: 15 residues. V was pared by 7 bases and J by 1 base, with 4 bases of the junction left unmatched. CDR3: CASKRTSGSYNEQFF. DNA of the CDR3: TGTGCCAGCAAGAGGACTAGCGGTTCCTACAATGAGCAGTTCTTC.

The chain combines TRBV7-6 with TRBJ2-1; 10 bases are a match to TRBD2. Unmatched junction bases numbered 11, after V lost 10 bases and J lost 8 bases. The CDR3 has 14 residues. CDR1 and CDR2 (germline): SGHVS, FNYEAQ. The CDR3 DNA sequence: TGTGCCACGAGCCCTAGCGGGAGCAACGATGAGCAGTTCTTC. Translated, it gives CATSPSGSNDEQFF.

As DNA, the CDR3 is TGCGCCAGCAGCCAAGAGGACAGGAGTCGCTACGAGCATTTT. This encodes CASSQEDRSRYEHF. The chain carries TRBV4-1 and TRBJ1-5; 7 bases agree with TRBD1. The CDR3 has 14 residues. Losses at the gene ends were 0 bases for V and 14 bases for J; bases not matched to a gene: 10. Germline assignment: CDR1 MGHRA and CDR2 YSYEKL.

This clonotype was observed a handful of times. The gene calls are TRBV28 and TRBJ2-1, with 7 bases that match TRBD1. The CDR3 is made up of 15 amino acids. V lost 10 bases to trimming and J lost 7 bases; unmatched junction nucleotides: 16. CDR1 and CDR2 from the germline V gene are MDHEN and SYDVKM. This CDR3 reads CATYNRGAFLNEQFF. The CDR3 DNA follows: TGTGCCACGTACAACAGGGGAGCCTTTTTGAATGAGCAGTTCTTC.

This clonotype appeared a single time. The rearrangement uses TRBV15 and TRBJ1-4; D ambiguous. CDR1 is LNHNV and CDR2 is YYDKDF in the germline V gene (reference sequence). The length of the CDR3 is 15 residues. The V gene lost 1 base and the J gene lost 0 bases, with 6 bases spanning the gap. CDR3 amino acids: CATSRGSATNEKLFF. In DNA form, the CDR3 reads TGTGCCACCAGCAGAGGATCGGCAACTAATGAAAAACTGTTTTTT.

The sample holds a few counts of this clonotype. V usage is TRBV18 and J usage is TRBJ2-3; unclear D gene. Trimming cost V 3 bases and J 7 bases, with 23 bases left between them. Germline V gives CDR1 KGHSH, CDR2 LQKENI. This CDR3 is 17 amino acids long. The CDR3 nucleotides read TGTGCCAGCTCACCCGCTGGGCTCGCGGCACCTGGAAATACGCAGTATTTT. Protein product: CASSPAGLAAPGNTQYF.

The gene calls are TRBV29-1 and TRBJ1-2; maybe TRBD1 (5 bases). The ends were cut back, 8 bases at V and 4 bases at J, with 14 bases in the middle. In germline, CDR1 is SQVTM, CDR2 ANQGSEA. The CDR3 extends over 12 amino acids. CDR3 residues: CSLRSGSYGYTF. The CDR3 DNA follows: TGCAGCTTGAGGTCAGGGTCCTATGGCTACACCTTC.

This clonotype has ten or more counts. The chain carries TRBV6-1 and TRBJ1-6; D may be TRBD1 (6 bases). The V and J ends lost 6 bases and 11 bases respectively, with 14 bases between them. The germline gives CDR1 MNHNS, CDR2 SASEGT. CDR3 length equals 13 residues. The CDR3 here is CASSTGRGAPLHF. For the CDR3, the DNA is TGTGCCAGCAGCACAGGGAGGGGAGCACCCCTCCACTTT.

There are a few counts of this clonotype. V usage is TRBV27 and J usage is TRBJ1-1, with D tentatively TRBD1 (5 bases). CDR3 length: 14 amino acids. Between the trimmed V and J ends, which lost 2 bases and 4 bases, there was a span of 11 bases. Looked up from germline, CDR1 is MNHEY and CDR2 is SMNVEV (reference sequence). The CDR3 sequence: CASSLGGRVTEAFF. CDR3 in DNA: TGTGCCAGCAGTTTAGGGGGTAGGGTCACTGAAGCTTTCTTT.

This clonotype was found many times. V usage is TRBV13 and J usage is TRBJ2-7; 12 nucleotides match TRBD2. The CDR3 length is 16 residues. V shed 5 bases and J 6 bases; nucleotides not matched to a gene: 11. The germline V gene has CDR1 PRHDT and CDR2 FYEKMQ (reference sequence). This CDR3 reads CASSRTTSGGFGEQYF. As DNA, the CDR3 is TGTGCCAGCAGCCGTACTACTAGCGGGGGGTTTGGCGAGCAGTACTTC.

The genes are TRBV6-9 and TRBJ1-5; TRBD1 aligns across 10 bases. Looked up from germline, CDR1 is MNHGY and CDR2 is SVAAGI. The CDR3 has 18 amino acids. The trim removed 5 bases at V and 0 bases at J, leaving 10 bases unmatched. The CDR3 region has the DNA TGTGCCAGCAGTACGAAGACGGGACAGGGGATTAGCAATCAGCCCCAGCATTTT. Its protein product is CASSTKTGQGISNQPQHF.

In regard to this clonotype: A single base separates this from a much larger clone, so it may be a read error. The gene calls are TRBV5-5 and TRBJ2-7; D may be TRBD1 (6 bases). From germline, CDR1 is SGHKS and CDR2 YYEKEE (reference sequence). Trimming took off 0 bases at V and 4 bases at J, with 14 bases between the two ends. The CDR3 has 15 residues. The CDR3 loop is CASSLGQAGRYEQYF. In nucleotides, the CDR3 is TGTGCCAGCAGCTTGGGACAGGCGGGTCGGTACGAGCAGTACTTC. Variable domain in full (rest from reference TRBV5-5 and TRBJ2-7): DAGVTQSPTHLIKTRGQQVTLRCSPISGHKSVSWYQQVLGQGPQFIFQYYEKEERGRGNFPDRFSARQFPNYSSELNVNALLLGDSALYLCASSLGQAGRYEQYFGPGTRLTVT.

This clonotype has ten or more counts. The chain links TRBV7-9 to TRBJ2-1, with D unresolved. Germline-derived CDR1 and CDR2 are SEHNR and FQNEAQ (reference sequence). Trimming cost V 3 bases and J 0 bases, with 6 bases left between them. The CDR3 has 14 amino acids. The CDR3 loop reads CASSLSLSYNEQFF. The CDR3, as DNA: TGTGCCAGCAGCTTGAGTCTCTCCTACAATGAGCAGTTCTTC. The whole variable domain, filled in from reference TRBV7-9 and TRBJ2-1, reads DTGVSQNPRHKITKRGQNVTFRCDPISEHNRLYWYRQTLGQGPEFLTYFQNEAQLEKSRLLSDRFSAERPKGSFSTLEIQRTEQGDSAMYLCASSLSLSYNEQFFGPGTRLTVL.

In regard to this clonotype: No conserved phenylalanine or tryptophan is present at the end of the CDR3, so a read error is the likely explanation. The V call is TRBV27, the J call TRBJ2-7; D gene unclear. Trimming shortened V by 5 bases and J by 2 bases, and 10 bases separated the two germline ends. CDR3 length: 13 residues. Germline V gene data show CDR1 as MNHEY and CDR2 as SMNVEV (reference sequence). The CDR3 sequence is CASSGYSAYEQYS. As DNA, the CDR3 is TGTGCCAGCAGTGGATACAGTGCCTACGAGCAGTACTCC.

The sample holds many counts of this clonotype. The CDR3 DNA reads as TGCAGTGCTAGGAAGCGGATGCTTTACAATGAGCAGTTCTTC. Protein sequence: CSARKRMLYNEQFF. The chain links TRBV20-1 to TRBJ2-1; D perhaps matches TRBD2 (5 bases). Germline V lookup: CDR1 DFQATT, CDR2 SNEGSKA (reference sequence). V dropped 3 bases and J dropped 4 bases, with 13 bases sitting between them. This CDR3 comprises 14 residues.

This clonotype was picked up many times. The chain uses TRBV6-1 and TRBJ1-5; maybe TRBD1 (6 bases). V was pared by 6 bases and J by 0 bases, with 15 bases between. The CDR3 extends over 16 amino acids. The germline V gene has CDR1 MNHNS and CDR2 SASEGT. For the CDR3, the DNA is TGTGCCAGCAGGCCCCGGAGGGACAATAGCAATCAGCCCCAGCATTTT. Translated, it gives CASRPRRDNSNQPQHF.

This clonotype showed up many times. The chain combines TRBV7-9 with TRBJ2-3; D is unclear. The V gene lost 5 bases and the J gene lost 4 bases, with 16 bases spanning the gap. Germline CDR1 is SEHNR and CDR2 is FQNEAQ (reference sequence). This CDR3 has 15 residues. This CDR3 is CASSPGRGGSDTQYF. The CDR3 DNA reads TGTGCCAGCAGCCCTGGCCGAGGTGGATCAGATACGCAGTATTTT.

This clonotype occurred a few times. The chain is built from TRBV28 and TRBJ1-5; D might be TRBD1 (6 bases). V was cut by 7 bases and J by 11 bases, with 21 bases left in between. The length of the CDR3 is 14 residues. Germline assignment: CDR1 MDHEN and CDR2 SYDVKM. The chain's CDR3 is CASNIGGNPSAQHF. CDR3 DNA sequence: TGTGCCAGCAACATAGGGGGGAACCCCAGCGCCCAGCATTTT.

This clonotype appeared many times. The gene calls are TRBV11-2 and TRBJ2-1; D is undetermined. The germline gives CDR1 SGHAT, CDR2 FQNNGV. The CDR3 is made up of 13 amino acids. V shed 5 bases and J shed 5 bases, with 10 bases lying between them. The CDR3 sequence is CASSPIVNNEQFF. The CDR3 nucleotides read TGTGCCAGCAGCCCTATCGTAAACAATGAGCAGTTCTTC. The variable domain in full, completed from reference TRBV11-2 and TRBJ2-1, reads EAGVAQSPRYKIIEKRQSVAFWCNPISGHATLYWYQQILGQGPKLLIQFQNNGVVDDSQLPKDRFSAERLKGVDSTLKIQPAKLEDSAVYLCASSPIVNNEQFFGPGTRLTVL.